This T cell receptor beta chain was found in a study of cytomegalovirus exposure and HLA in healthy donors. At the level of the study: Of more than 350 genotyped donors, about 80% clustered with self-reported Caucasian donors.

Of note for this clone: As yet, its antigen is unknown.

The PCR made use of 60 Vbeta and 13 Jbeta primers. The table came from immunoSEQ multiplex PCR; TCRdb's copy has only in-frame clones and leaves some out. The top ten clones hold 7.7% of a sample with 95,000 to 100,000 clones, more than 70% of them seen once. Broader study findings: TCR beta V- and J-gene trimming, according to a later analysis, was linked to a missense DCLRE1C variant. In a later analysis, a genetic analysis reported fewer productive-TCR N-insertions in an Asian-associated ancestry cluster than the cohort average. In an earlier analysis, about 90% or about 30%: the productive usage of most TCR beta V segments.

The CDR3 spans 14 residues. J gave up 8 bases and V 8 bases, and 11 bases lay outside the gene matches. CDR1 and CDR2 (germline): LGHNA, YSLEER. Sequencing used PBMCs. This sequence joins TRBV4-3 and TRBJ2-2, with 7 bases fitting TRBD2. The clonotype originates from a female donor in good health and CMV-seronegative. The CDR3 loop reads CASSGGREWGELFF. CDR3 sequence (DNA): TGCGCCAGCTCAGGCGGGAGAGAATGGGGGGAGCTGTTTTTT.